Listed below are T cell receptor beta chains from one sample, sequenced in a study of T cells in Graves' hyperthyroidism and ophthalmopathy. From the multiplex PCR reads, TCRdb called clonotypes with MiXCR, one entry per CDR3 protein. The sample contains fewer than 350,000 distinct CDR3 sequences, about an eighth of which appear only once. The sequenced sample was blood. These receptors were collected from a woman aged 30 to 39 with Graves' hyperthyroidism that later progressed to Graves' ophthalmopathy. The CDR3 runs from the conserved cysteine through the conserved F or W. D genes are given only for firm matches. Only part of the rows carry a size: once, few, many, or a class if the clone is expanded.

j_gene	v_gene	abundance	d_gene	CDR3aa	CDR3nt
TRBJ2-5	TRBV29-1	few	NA	CSVEDEWIEETQYF	TGCAGCGTTGAAGACGAGTGGATCGAAGAGACCCAGTACTTC
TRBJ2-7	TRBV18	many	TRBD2	CASSPLGSLAGAKYEQYF	TGTGCCAGCTCACCACTGGGAAGTCTAGCGGGAGCTAAGTACGAGCAGTACTTC
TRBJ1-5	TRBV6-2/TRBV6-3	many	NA	CASSYSGDLYSNQPQHF	TGTGCCAGCAGCTACTCGGGGGACCTGTATAGCAATCAGCCCCAGCATTTT
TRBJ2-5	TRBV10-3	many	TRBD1	CAISGQGQETQYF	TGTGCCATCAGTGGACAGGGACAAGAGACCCAGTACTTC
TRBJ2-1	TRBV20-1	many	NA	CSASQVYNEQFF	TGCAGTGCTAGCCAGGTTTACAATGAGCAGTTCTTC
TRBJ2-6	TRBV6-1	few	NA	CASSVLRQVLSGANVLTF	TGTGCCAGCAGTGTCCTAAGACAGGTCCTCTCTGGGGCCAACGTCCTGACTTTC
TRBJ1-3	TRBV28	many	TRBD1	CASGQEYSGNTIYF	TGTGCCAGCGGACAGGAATACTCTGGAAACACCATATATTTT
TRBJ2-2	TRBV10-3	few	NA	CAISDKVRGSSGGELFF	TGTGCCATCAGTGATAAAGTGAGGGGCTCAAGTGGTGGGGAGCTGTTTTTT
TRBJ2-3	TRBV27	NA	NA	CASSPLRDPTPPDTQYF	TGTGCCAGCAGTCCCCTCCGGGACCCGACCCCCCCTGATACGCAGTATTTT
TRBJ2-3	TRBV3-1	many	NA	CASSQGAATDTQYF	TGTGCCAGCAGCCAAGGAGCGGCCACAGATACGCAGTATTTT
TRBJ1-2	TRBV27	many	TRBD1	CASRTGGHYGYTF	TGTGCCAGCAGGACAGGGGGCCACTATGGCTACACCTTC
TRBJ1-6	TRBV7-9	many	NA	CASSLQDSYNSPLHF	TGTGCCAGCAGCTTACAGGATTCCTATAATTCACCCCTCCACTTT
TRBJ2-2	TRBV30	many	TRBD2	CAWSRGSKREITGELFF	TGTGCCTGGAGTCGGGGGAGCAAGCGGGAGATCACCGGGGAGCTGTTTTTT
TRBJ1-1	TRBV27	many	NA	CASSLGGESTEAFF	TGTGCCAGCAGTTTAGGGGGCGAGAGCACTGAAGCTTTCTTT
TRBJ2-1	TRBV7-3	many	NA	CASSPLGSTNEQFF	TGTGCCAGCAGTCCCTTGGGCTCTACCAATGAGCAGTTCTTC
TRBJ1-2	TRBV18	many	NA	CASSPDLGGPGFGYTF	TGTGCCAGCTCACCCGACCTTGGGGGACCAGGATTTGGCTACACCTTC
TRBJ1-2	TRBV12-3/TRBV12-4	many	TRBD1	CASSLGQGRNYGYTF	TGTGCCAGCAGTCTAGGACAGGGGAGGAACTATGGCTACACCTTC
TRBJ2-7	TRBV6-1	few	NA	CASKGVDLGRSYEQYF	TGTGCCAGCAAGGGGGTCGACCTAGGGCGGTCCTACGAGCAGTACTTC
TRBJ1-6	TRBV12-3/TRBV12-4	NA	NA	CASSREGAPLHF	TGTGCCAGCAGCCGCGAAGGGGCACCCCTCCACTTT
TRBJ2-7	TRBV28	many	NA	CASSPGLDYEQYF	TGTGCCAGCAGTCCCGGCCTTGACTACGAGCAGTACTTC
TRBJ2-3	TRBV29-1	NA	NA	CSVEDWDGMYF	TGCAGCGTTGAAGACTGGGACGGAATGTATTTT
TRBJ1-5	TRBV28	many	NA	CASSWTVPYNQPQHF	TGTGCCAGCAGTTGGACAGTCCCTTACAATCAGCCCCAGCATTTT
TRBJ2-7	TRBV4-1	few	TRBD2	CASSQPAGGVPYEQYF	TGCGCCAGCAGCCAACCAGCGGGAGGGGTCCCCTACGAGCAGTACTTC
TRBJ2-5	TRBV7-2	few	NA	CASGGGGRTTETQYF	TGTGCCAGCGGGGGGGGCGGGAGAACTACAGAGACCCAGTACTTC
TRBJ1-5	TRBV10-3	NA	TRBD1	CAISEQGSQPQHF	TGTGCCATCAGTGAACAGGGGAGTCAGCCCCAGCATTTT
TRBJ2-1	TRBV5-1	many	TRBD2	CASSQIAGYNEQFF	TGCGCCAGCAGCCAAATAGCGGGTTACAATGAGCAGTTCTTC
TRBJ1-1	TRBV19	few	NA	CASSIEGALTEAFF	TGTGCCAGTAGTATAGAAGGGGCCCTCACTGAAGCTTTCTTT
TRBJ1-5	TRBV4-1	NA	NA	CASSQPGRNNQPQHF	TGCGCCAGCAGCCAGCCGGGACGGAACAATCAGCCCCAGCATTTT
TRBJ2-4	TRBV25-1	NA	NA	CASSETGGGNIQYF	TGTGCCAGCAGTGAGACAGGCGGCGGGAACATTCAGTACTTC
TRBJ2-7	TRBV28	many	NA	CASIRGGYSYEQYF	TGTGCCAGCATAAGAGGGGGTTACTCCTACGAGCAGTACTTC
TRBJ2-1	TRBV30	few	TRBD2	CAWSVGGSDEQFF	TGTGCCTGGAGTGTAGGCGGGAGCGATGAGCAGTTCTTC
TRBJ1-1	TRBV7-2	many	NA	CASSFTAANTEAFF	TGTGCCAGCAGCTTTACAGCTGCGAACACTGAAGCTTTCTTT
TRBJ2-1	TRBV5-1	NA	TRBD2	CASSGPSRLAGRYNEQFF	TGCGCCAGCAGCGGGCCCAGTCGGCTAGCGGGACGCTACAATGAGCAGTTCTTC
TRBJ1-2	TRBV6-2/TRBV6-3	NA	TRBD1	CASSHGQGGGYTF	TGTGCCAGCAGTCATGGACAGGGAGGGGGCTACACCTTC
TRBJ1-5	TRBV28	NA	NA	CASSFSGSSREFQPQHF	TGTGCCAGCAGTTTCTCCGGGTCGTCGAGGGAATTTCAGCCCCAGCATTTT
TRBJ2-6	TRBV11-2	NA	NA	CASSLWAARRTDHSGANVLTF	TGTGCCAGCAGCTTATGGGCCGCGCGGCGGACAGATCACTCTGGGGCCAACGTCCTGACTTTC
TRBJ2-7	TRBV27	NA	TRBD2	CASSLSGREFDEQYF	TGTGCCAGCAGTTTATCTGGGCGGGAGTTCGACGAGCAGTACTTC
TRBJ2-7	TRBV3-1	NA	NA	CASSQVMGISYEQYF	TGTGCCAGCAGCCAAGTTATGGGCATCTCCTACGAGCAGTACTTC
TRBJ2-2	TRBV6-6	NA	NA	CASSYRARLGELFF	TGTGCCAGCAGTTACAGGGCGAGGTTAGGGGAGCTGTTTTTT
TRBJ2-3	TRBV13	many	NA	CASSFGGASTDTQYF	TGTGCCAGCAGCTTCGGCGGGGCTAGCACAGATACGCAGTATTTT
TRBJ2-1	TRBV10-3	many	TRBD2	CAISESGGSLYNEQFF	TGTGCCATCAGTGAGTCGGGCGGGAGTCTCTACAATGAGCAGTTCTTC
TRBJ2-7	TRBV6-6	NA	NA	CASSYSKSSYGQYF	TGTGCCAGCAGTTACTCGAAGAGCTCCTACGGGCAGTACTTC
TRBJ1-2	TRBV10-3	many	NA	CAIRLTDDYGYTF	TGTGCCATCAGGCTTACAGATGACTATGGCTACACCTTC
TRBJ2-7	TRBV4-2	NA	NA	CASSQEEGADEQYF	TGTGCCAGCAGCCAAGAGGAGGGGGCCGACGAGCAGTACTTC
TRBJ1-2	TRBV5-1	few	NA	CASSPGQNRAGYGYTF	TGCGCCAGCAGCCCCGGACAGAACCGGGCGGGCTATGGCTACACCTTC
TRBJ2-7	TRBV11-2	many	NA	CASSLNQATDEQYF	TGTGCCAGCAGCTTAAACCAAGCGACCGACGAGCAGTACTTC
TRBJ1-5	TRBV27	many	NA	CASSLLGGAYNQPQHF	TGTGCCAGCAGTTTATTGGGGGGGGCCTATAATCAGCCCCAGCATTTT
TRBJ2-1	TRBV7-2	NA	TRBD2	CASSGLAGGIDEQFF	TGTGCCAGCAGCGGATTAGCGGGAGGTATAGATGAGCAGTTCTTC
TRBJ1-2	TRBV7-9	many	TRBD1	CASSRTGTGDKNGYTF	TGTGCCAGCAGCCGAACCGGGACAGGGGATAAAAATGGCTACACCTTC
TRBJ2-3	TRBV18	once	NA	CASSPSGYTDTQYF	TGTGCCAGCTCACCAAGCGGGTACACAGATACGCAGTATTTT
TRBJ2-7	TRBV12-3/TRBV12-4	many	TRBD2	CASSLQGLAGSEQYF	TGTGCCAGCAGTTTACAGGGACTAGCGGGTTCCGAGCAGTACTTC
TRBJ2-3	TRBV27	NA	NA	CASSYLTTDTQYF	TGTGCCAGCAGTTATCTAACCACAGATACGCAGTATTTT
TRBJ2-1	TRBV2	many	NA	CASIRLGIGPNEQFF	TGTGCCAGCATTCGACTGGGGATCGGCCCCAATGAGCAGTTCTTC
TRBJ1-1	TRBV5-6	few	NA	CASSLEGAEAFF	TGTGCCAGCAGCTTGGAGGGAGCTGAAGCTTTCTTT
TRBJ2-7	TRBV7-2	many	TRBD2	CASSLRTSGQSPYEQYF	TGTGCCAGCAGCTTAAGGACTAGCGGACAATCCCCCTACGAGCAGTACTTC
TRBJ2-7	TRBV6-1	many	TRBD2	CASNLAGGHEQYF	TGTGCCAGCAATCTAGCGGGAGGGCACGAGCAGTACTTC
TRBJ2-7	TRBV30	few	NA	CAWEGAESSYEQYF	TGTGCCTGGGAGGGCGCGGAGAGCTCCTACGAGCAGTACTTC
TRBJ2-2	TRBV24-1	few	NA	CAISGWNTGELFF	TGTGCCATTAGCGGTTGGAACACCGGGGAGCTGTTTTTT
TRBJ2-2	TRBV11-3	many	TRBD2	CASSKYSGGTGELFF	TGTGCCAGCAGCAAATACTCCGGGGGGACCGGGGAGCTGTTTTTT